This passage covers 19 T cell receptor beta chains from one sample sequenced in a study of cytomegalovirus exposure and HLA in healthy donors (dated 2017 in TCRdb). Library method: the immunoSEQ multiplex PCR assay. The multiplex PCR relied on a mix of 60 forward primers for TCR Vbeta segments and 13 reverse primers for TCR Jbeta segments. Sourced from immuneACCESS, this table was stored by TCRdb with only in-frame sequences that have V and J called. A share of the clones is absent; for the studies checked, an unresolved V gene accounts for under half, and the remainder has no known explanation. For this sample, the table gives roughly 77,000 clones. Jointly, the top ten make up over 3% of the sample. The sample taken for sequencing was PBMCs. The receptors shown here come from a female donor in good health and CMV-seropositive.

The CDR3 nucleotides read TGTGCCAGCTCACCAGGGAGGGAAGAGACCCAGTACTTC. This codes for CASSPGREETQYF. V is TRBV18 and J is TRBJ2-5; TRBD2 matches at 7 bases. CDR1 is KGHSH and CDR2 is LQKENI in the germline V gene. The CDR3 totals 13 residues. The V segment lost 2 bases and the J segment 3 bases; nucleotides outside the gene matches: 0.

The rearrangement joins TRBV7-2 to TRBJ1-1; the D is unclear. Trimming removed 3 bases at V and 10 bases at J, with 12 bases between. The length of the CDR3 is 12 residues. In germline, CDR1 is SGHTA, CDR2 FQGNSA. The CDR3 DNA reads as TGTGCCAGCAGCTTTAAGGCCCGAGGAGCTTTCTTT. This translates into CASSFKARGAFF.

CDR3 loop: CASSGREGGQPQHF. The DNA for the CDR3 is TGTGCCAGCAGCGGCCGGGAGGGGGGTCAGCCCCAGCATTTT. The J gene is TRBJ1-5, the V gene TRBV6-1; perhaps TRBD1 as D (6 bases). Trimming shortened V by 6 bases and J by 6 bases, and 15 bases separated the two germline ends. Germline V CDR1 and CDR2: MNHNS, SASEGT. The CDR3 extends over 14 amino acids.

This CDR3 is CASSLSFRGLYEQYF. The CDR3, as DNA: TGTGCCAGCAGCTTGTCGTTCAGGGGGCTCTACGAGCAGTACTTC. This chain links TRBV5-6 with TRBJ2-7; TRBD1 aligns across 8 bases. Germline-derived CDR1 and CDR2 are SGHDT and YYEEEE. The CDR3 covers 15 residues. Germline trimming cut 1 base from V and 3 bases from J; bases unmatched to any gene: 6.

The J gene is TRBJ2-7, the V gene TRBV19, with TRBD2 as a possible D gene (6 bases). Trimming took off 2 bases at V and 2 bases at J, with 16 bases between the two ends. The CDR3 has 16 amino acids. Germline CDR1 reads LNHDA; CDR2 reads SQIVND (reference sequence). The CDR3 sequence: CASSITSGTSTYEQYF. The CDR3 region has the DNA TGTGCCAGTAGTATAACCTCCGGGACTTCCACCTACGAGCAGTACTTC.

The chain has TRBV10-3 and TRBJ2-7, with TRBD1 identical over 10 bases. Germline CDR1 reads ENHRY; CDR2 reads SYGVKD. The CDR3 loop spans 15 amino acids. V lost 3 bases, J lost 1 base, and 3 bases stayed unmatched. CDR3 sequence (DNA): TGTGCCATCAGTGACCTGGGACAGGGGTCCTACGAGCAGTACTTC. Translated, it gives CAISDLGQGSYEQYF.

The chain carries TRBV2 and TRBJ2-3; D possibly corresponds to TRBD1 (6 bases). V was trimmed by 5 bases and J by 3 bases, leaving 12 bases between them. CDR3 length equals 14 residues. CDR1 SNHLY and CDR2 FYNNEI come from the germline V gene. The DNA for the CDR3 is TGTGCCAGCAGTCAGGGGCTGCGGACAGATACGCAGTATTTT. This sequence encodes CASSQGLRTDTQYF.

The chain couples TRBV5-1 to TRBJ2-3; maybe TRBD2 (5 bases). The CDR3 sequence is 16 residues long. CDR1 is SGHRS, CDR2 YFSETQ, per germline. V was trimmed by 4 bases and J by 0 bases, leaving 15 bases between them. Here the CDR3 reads CASSGGWTPSTDTQYF. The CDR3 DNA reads TGCGCCAGCAGCGGTGGCTGGACTCCTAGCACAGATACGCAGTATTTT.

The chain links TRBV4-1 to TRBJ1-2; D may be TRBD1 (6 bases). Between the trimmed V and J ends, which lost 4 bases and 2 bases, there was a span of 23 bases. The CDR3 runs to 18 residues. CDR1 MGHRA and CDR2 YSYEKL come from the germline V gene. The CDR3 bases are TGCGCCAGCAGCCGTCGGTCAGGTACCGGGACAACGAACTATGGCTACACCTTC. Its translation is CASSRRSGTGTTNYGYTF.

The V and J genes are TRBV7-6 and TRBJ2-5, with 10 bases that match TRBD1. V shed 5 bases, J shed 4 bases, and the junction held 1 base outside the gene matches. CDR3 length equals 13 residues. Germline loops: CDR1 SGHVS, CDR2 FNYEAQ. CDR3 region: CASSGTGVETQYF. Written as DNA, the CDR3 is TGTGCCAGCAGCGGGACAGGGGTAGAGACCCAGTACTTC.

The CDR3 sequence is CASSRQGNNYGYTF. The CDR3 nucleotides are TGCGCCAGCAGCCGGCAGGGCAATAACTATGGCTACACCTTC. The V gene is TRBV4-1, the J gene TRBJ1-2, with a possible D match to TRBD1 (5 bases). Per the germline V gene, CDR1 is MGHRA and CDR2 is YSYEKL. This CDR3 contains 14 residues. V dropped 4 bases and J dropped 1 base, with 10 bases sitting between them.

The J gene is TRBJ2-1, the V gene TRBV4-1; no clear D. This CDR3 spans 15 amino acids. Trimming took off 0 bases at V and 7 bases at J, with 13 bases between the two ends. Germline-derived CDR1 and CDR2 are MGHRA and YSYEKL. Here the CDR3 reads CASSQDSTSRNEQFF. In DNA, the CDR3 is TGCGCCAGCAGCCAAGACTCAACCTCGAGGAATGAGCAGTTCTTC.

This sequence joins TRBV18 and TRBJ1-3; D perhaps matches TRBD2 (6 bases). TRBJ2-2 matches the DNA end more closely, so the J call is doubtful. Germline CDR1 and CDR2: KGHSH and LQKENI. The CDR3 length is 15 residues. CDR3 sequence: CASSPGTDGTGELFF. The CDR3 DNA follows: TGTGCCAGCTCACCCGGGACTGACGGCACCGGGGAGCTGTTTTTT.

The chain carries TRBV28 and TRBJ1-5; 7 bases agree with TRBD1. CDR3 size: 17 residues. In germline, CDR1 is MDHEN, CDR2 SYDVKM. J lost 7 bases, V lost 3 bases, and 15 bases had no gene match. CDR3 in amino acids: CASSFDSGRGKGQPQHF. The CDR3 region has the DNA TGTGCCAGCAGTTTCGATTCCGGCAGGGGGAAAGGACAGCCCCAGCATTTT.

The CDR3 spells CASSHQLGEQETQYF. CDR3 DNA: TGCGCCAGCAGCCATCAACTCGGGGAACAAGAGACCCAGTACTTC. V and J are TRBV5-1 and TRBJ2-5; weak D call: TRBD2 (5 bases). The CDR3 sequence is 15 residues long. V shed 4 bases and J shed 2 bases, with 15 bases lying between them. The germline CDR1 and CDR2 sequences are SGHRS and YFSETQ.

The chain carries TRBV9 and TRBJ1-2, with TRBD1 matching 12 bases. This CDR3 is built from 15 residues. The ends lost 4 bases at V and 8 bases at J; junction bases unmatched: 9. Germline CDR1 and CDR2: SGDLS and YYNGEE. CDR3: CASSPGTGGETGYTF. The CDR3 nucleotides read TGTGCCAGCAGCCCCGGGACAGGGGGCGAAACGGGCTACACCTTC.

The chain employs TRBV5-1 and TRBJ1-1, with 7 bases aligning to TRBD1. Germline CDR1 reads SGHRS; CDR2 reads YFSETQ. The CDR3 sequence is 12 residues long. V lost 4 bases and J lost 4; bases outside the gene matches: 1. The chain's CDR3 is CASSPGGTEAFF. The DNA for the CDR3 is TGCGCCAGCAGCCCAGGGGGCACTGAAGCTTTCTTT.

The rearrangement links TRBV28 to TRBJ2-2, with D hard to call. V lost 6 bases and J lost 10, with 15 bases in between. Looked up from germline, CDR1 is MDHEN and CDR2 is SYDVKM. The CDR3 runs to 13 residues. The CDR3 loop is CASSLEVEVELFF. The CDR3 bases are TGTGCCAGCAGCCTCGAGGTAGAGGTGGAGCTGTTTTTT.

CDR3 protein: CASRRQGAYEQYF. CDR3 sequence (DNA): TGTGCCAGCAGACGACAGGGGGCCTACGAGCAGTACTTC. The chain combines TRBV6-5 with TRBJ2-7, with TRBD1 matching 9 bases. This CDR3 has 13 residues. The V gene end was trimmed by 6 bases and the J gene end by 2 bases; junction bases not matched to a gene: 2. Germline V CDR1 and CDR2: MNHEY, SVGAGI.